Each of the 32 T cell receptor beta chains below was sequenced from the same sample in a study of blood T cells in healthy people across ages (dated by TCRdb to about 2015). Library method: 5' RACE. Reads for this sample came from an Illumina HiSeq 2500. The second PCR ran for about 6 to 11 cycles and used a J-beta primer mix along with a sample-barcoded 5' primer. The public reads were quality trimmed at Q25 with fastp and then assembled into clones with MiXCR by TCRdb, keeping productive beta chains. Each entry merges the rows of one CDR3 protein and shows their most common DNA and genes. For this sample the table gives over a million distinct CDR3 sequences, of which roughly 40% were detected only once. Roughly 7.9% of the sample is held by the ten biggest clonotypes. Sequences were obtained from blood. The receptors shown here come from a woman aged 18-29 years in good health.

The CDR3 region has the DNA TGTGCCAGCAGCTTGAGGCCCCAAGCGGGAGAGCACAATGAGCAGTACTTC. Protein sequence: CASSLRPQAGEHNEQYF. The J gene is TRBJ2-5, the V gene TRBV7-8; 8 bases are a match to TRBD2. The junction had 20 bases not matched to a gene; V was cut back by 3 bases and J by 11 bases. CDR1 is SGHVS, CDR2 FQNEAQ, per germline. The CDR3 sequence is 17 residues long.

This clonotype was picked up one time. CDR3 loop: CSAQPDSRYEQYF. CDR3 nucleotide sequence: TGCAGTGCCCAGCCGGACTCCCGGTACGAGCAGTACTTC. This chain links TRBV20-1 with TRBJ2-4, with a weak D call TRBD2 (5 bases). The last part of the DNA fits TRBJ2-7 better; the J call may be wrong. CDR3 size: 13 residues. CDR1 is DFQATT, CDR2 SNEGSKA, per germline (reference sequence).

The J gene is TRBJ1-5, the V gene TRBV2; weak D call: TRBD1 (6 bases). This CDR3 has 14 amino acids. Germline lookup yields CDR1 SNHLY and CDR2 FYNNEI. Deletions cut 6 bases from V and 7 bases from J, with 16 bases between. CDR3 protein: CASSPLGGSQPQHF. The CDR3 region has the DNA TGTGCCAGCAGCCCTTTGGGGGGCAGCCAGCCCCAGCATTTT.

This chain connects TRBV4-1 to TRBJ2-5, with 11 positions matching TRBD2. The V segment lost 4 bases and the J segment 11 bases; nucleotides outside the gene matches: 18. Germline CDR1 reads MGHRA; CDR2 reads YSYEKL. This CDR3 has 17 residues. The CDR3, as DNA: TGCGCCAGCAGCCCCCCCTCCGGGACTAGCGGTTACAATGAGCAGTACTTC. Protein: CASSPPSGTSGYNEQYF.

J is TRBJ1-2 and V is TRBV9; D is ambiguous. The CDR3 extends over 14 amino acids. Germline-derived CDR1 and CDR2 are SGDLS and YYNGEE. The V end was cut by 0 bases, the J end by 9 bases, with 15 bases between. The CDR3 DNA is TGTGCCAGCAGCGTAGGGAGGGAGGGAGACCGCTACACCTTC. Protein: CASSVGREGDRYTF.

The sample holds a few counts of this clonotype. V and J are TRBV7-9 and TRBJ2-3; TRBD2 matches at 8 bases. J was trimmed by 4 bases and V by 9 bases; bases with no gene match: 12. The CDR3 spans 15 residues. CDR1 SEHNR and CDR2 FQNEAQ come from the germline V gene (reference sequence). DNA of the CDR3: TGTGCCAGTCCAACCACCTCCGGGAGGGCAGATACGCAGTATTTT. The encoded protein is CASPTTSGRADTQYF.

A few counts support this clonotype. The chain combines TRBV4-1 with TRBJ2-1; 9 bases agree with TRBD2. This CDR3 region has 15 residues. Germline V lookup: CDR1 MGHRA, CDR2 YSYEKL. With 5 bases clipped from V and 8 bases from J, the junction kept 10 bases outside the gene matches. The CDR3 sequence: CASSVPTSGWDEQFF. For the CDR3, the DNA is TGCGCCAGCAGCGTTCCAACTAGCGGGTGGGATGAGCAGTTCTTC.

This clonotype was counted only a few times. Here the CDR3 DNA reads TGTGCCAGCAGTGCCCAGGGGGCGGGTGAGCAGTTCTTC. Amino acid sequence: CASSAQGAGEQFF. The chain is built from TRBV6-4 and TRBJ2-1; 8 bases fit TRBD1. Germline CDR1 reads MRHNA; CDR2 reads SNTAGT. The CDR3 is made up of 13 amino acids. The trim removed 4 bases at V and 9 bases at J, leaving 5 bases unmatched.

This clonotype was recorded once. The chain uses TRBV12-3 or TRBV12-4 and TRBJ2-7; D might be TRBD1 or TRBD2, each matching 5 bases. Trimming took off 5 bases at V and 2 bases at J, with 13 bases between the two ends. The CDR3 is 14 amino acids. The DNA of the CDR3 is TGTGCCAGCAGTAACCGGGGCAAGACCTACGAGCAGTACTTC. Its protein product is CASSNRGKTYEQYF.

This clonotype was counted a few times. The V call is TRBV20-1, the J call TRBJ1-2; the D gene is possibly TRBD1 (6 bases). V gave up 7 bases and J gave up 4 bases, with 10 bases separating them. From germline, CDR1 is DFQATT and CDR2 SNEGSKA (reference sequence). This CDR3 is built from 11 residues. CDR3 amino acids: CSEGVGYGYTF. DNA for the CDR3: TGCAGTGAGGGGGTTGGCTATGGCTACACCTTC.

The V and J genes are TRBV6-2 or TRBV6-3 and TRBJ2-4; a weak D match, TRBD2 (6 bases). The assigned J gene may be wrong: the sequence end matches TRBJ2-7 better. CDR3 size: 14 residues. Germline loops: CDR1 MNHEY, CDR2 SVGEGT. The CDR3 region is CASSYRGGVYEQYF. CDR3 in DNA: TGTGCCAGCAGTTATCGAGGAGGGGTTTACGAGCAGTACTTC.

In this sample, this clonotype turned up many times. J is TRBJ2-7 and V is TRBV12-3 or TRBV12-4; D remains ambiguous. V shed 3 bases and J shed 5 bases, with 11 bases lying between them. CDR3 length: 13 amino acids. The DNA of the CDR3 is TGTGCCAGCAGTTTGAGGCGAGGCAACGAGCAGTACTTC. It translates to CASSLRRGNEQYF.

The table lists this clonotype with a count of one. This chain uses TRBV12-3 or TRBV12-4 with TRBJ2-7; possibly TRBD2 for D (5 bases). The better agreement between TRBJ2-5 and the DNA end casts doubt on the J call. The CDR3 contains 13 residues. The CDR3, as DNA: TGTGCCAGCCAGAGGGCTCCCGGGGAGACCCAGTACTTC. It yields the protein CASQRAPGETQYF.

In DNA form, the CDR3 reads TGTGCCAGCAGCGAAACGTGGGAACAGCCCCAGCATTTT. Encoded protein: CASSETWEQPQHF. The chain uses TRBV7-9 and TRBJ1-5; D is unclear. Germline V gene lookup returns CDR1 SEHNR and CDR2 FQNEAQ (reference sequence). CDR3 length equals 13 residues. V lost 5 bases to trimming and J lost 7 bases, with 12 bases between them.

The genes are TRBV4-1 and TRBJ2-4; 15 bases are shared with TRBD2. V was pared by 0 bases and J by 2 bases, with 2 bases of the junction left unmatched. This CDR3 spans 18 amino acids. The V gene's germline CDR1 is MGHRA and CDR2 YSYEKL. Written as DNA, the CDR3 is TGCGCCAGCAGCCAAGACGGGACTAGCGGGAGGACCAAAAACATTCAGTACTTC. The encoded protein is CASSQDGTSGRTKNIQYF.

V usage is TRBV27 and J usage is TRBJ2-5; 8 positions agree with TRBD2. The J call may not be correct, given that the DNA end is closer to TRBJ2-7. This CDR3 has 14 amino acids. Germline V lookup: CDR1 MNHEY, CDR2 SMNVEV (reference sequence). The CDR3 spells CASSLGLASSEQYF. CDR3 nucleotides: TGTGCCAGCAGCCTAGGACTAGCAAGTTCCGAGCAGTACTTC.

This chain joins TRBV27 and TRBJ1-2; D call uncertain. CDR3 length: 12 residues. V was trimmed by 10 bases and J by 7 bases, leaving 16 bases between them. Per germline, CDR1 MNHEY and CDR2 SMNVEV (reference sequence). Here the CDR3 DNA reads TGTGCCATCTTTGGACCGGGTGGTGGCTACACCTTC. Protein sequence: CAIFGPGGGYTF.

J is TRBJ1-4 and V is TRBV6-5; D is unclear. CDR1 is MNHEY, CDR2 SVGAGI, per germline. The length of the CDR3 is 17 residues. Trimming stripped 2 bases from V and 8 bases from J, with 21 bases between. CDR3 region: CASSYSRGQALGEKLFF. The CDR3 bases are TGTGCCAGCAGTTACAGCCGGGGTCAGGCCTTAGGGGAAAAACTGTTTTTT.

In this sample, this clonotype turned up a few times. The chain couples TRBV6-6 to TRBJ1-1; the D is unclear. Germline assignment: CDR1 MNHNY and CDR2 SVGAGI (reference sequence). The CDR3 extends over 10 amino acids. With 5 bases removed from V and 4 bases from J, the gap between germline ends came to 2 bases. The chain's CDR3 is CASSGTEAFF. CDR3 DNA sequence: TGTGCCAGCAGTGGCACTGAAGCTTTCTTT.

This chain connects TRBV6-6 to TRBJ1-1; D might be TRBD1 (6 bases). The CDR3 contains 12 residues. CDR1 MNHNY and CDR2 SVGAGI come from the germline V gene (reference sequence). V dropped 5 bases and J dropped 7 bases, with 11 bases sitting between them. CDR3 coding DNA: TGTGCCAGCAGTAAGGGGGGAGTTGAAGCTTTCTTT. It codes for CASSKGGVEAFF.

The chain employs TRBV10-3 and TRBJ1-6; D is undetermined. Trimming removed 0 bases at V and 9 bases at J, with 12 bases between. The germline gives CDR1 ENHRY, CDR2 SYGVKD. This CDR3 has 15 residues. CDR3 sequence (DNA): TGTGCCATCAGTGAGTCGGGAGGGATAGTTTCACCCCTCCACTTT. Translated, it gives CAISESGGIVSPLHF.

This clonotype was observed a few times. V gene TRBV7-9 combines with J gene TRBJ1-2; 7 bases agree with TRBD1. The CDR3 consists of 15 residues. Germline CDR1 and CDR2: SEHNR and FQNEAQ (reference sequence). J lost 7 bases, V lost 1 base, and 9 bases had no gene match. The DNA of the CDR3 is TGTGCCAGCAGCTTAGAAGGACAGGAGGCTTTTGGCTACACCTTC. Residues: CASSLEGQEAFGYTF.

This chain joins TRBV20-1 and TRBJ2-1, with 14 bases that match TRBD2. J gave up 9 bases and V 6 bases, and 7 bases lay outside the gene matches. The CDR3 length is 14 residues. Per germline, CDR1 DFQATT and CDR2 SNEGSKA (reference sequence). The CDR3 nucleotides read TGCAGTGCCAACAATGGACTAGCGGGAGGTGAGCAGTTCTTC. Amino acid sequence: CSANNGLAGGEQFF.

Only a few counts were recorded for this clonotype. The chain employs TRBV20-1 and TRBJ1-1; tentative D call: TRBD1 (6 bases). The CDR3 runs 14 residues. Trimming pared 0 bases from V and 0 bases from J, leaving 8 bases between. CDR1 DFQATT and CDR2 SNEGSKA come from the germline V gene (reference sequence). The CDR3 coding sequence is TGCAGTGCTAGAGATAGGGGGGTGAACACTGAAGCTTTCTTT. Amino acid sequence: CSARDRGVNTEAFF.

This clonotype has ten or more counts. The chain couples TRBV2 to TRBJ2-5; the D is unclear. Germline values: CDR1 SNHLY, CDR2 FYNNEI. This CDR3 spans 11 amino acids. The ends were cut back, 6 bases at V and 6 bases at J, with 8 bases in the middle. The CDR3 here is CASRAMKTQYF. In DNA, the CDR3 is TGTGCCAGCAGGGCCATGAAGACCCAGTACTTC.

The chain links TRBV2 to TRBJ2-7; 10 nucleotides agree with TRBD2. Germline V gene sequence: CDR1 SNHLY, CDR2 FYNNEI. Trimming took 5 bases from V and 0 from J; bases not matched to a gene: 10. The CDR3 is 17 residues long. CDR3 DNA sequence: TGTGCCAGCAGTTTTGATCCCACTAGCGGGAACTCCTACGAGCAGTACTTC. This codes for CASSFDPTSGNSYEQYF.

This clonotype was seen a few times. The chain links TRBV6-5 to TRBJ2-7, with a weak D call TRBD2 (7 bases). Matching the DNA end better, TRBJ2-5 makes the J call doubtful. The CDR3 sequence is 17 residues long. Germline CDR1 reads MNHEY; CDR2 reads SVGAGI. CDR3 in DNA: TGTGCCAGCAGTTACTCCGTCCTTGGGGGGGCGTTAAAGACCCAGTACTTC. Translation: CASSYSVLGGALKTQYF.

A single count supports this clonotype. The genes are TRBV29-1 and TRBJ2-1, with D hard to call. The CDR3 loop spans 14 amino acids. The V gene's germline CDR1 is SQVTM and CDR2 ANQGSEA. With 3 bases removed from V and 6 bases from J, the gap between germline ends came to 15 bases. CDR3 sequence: CSVDHWDESNEQFF. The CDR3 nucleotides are TGCAGCGTTGATCACTGGGATGAAAGCAATGAGCAGTTCTTC.

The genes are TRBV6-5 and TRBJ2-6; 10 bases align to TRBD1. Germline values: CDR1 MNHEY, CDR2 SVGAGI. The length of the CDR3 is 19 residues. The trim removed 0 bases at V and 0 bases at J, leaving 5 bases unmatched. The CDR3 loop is CASSYSRQGASSGANVLTF. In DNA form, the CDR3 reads TGTGCCAGCAGTTACTCACGACAGGGGGCTTCCTCTGGGGCCAACGTCCTGACTTTC.

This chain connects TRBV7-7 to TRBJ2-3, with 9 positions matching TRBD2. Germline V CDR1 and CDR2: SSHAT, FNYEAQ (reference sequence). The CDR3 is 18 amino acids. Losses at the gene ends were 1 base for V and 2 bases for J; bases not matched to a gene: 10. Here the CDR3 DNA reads TGTGCCAGCAGCTTAGAGGTAGCGGGGGCGGGCTTCACAGATACGCAGTATTTT. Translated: CASSLEVAGAGFTDTQYF.

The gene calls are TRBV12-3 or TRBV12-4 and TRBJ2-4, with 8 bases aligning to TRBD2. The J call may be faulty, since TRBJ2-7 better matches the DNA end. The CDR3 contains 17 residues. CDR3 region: CASSRPTVAGPPGEQYF. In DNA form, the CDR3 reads TGTGCCAGCAGTCGACCAACCGTAGCGGGGCCCCCAGGCGAGCAGTACTTC.

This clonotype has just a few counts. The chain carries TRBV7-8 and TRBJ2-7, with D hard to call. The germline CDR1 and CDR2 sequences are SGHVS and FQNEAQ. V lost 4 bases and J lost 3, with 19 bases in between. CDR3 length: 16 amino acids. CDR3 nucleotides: TGTGCCAGCAGCTCCCGGGTAGGGCGCTCCCACTACGAGCAGTACTTC. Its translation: CASSSRVGRSHYEQYF.